The source of this T cell receptor (beta chain) is a study of blood T cell repertoires in COVID-19. The overall study: The United States, Italy and Spain provided the acute and convalescent COVID-19 samples. The analysed material was cDNA or gDNA that came from T cells, B-cell-depleted T cells, or PBMCs.

Study processing details: Estimates of nucleated cell counts were drawn from the amplification of reference gene primers. The assay was immunoSEQ multiplex PCR, and TCRdb's table has in-frame clones only and misses some. V, J and clone size derive from that table, while D and trimming were established from the DNA sequence. The sample has under 95,000 clones, approximately 82% seen once. Sequencing used peripheral blood. This clonotype originated in a woman of 80 years or more with acute or convalescent COVID-19.

The DNA for the CDR3 is TGCGCCAGCAGCCAATCGGACAGATCCTACAATGAGCAGTTCTTC. Protein: CASSQSDRSYNEQFF. This rearrangement joins TRBV4-1 to TRBJ2-1; TRBD1 is a possible D gene (6 bases). Deletions cut 2 bases from V and 1 base from J, with 9 bases between. Germline CDR1 reads MGHRA; CDR2 reads YSYEKL. This CDR3 has 15 amino acids.